This TCR beta chain is from a study of blood T cell repertoires in COVID-19. Across the whole study: T cells, B-cell-depleted T cells, or PBMCs supplied cDNA or gDNA.

Per the germline V gene, CDR1 is GTSNPN and CDR2 is SVGIG (reference sequence). The V end lost 0 bases, the J end lost 0 bases, and 9 bases lay between the germline ends. The CDR3 has 14 residues. In the source study's methods: How many nucleated cells were present was estimated from reference gene primer amplification. The repertoire was sequenced with immunoSEQ multiplex PCR; TCRdb's copy has only in-frame clones and lacks some. Clone size and the V and J calls come from that table; the DNA yielded D and trimming. Of approximately 210,000 clones in the sample, 85% to 90% were seen once. Participants came from some 23 US areas, aged roughly 18 to 95 years. Participants had their cohort set by participant-reported clinical history.

The sequenced sample consisted of PBMCs or T cells enriched from blood (not recorded which). The receptor was derived from a woman in her forties or fifties with acute COVID-19. The chain couples TRBV30 to TRBJ2-7; a weak D match, TRBD2 (6 bases). CDR3 in DNA: TGTGCCTGGAGTGTCGGAGGGAACTCCTACGAGCAGTACTTC. The encoded protein is CAWSVGGNSYEQYF.